The entry that follows covers one T cell receptor (beta chain) sequence. Its matching antigen is unknown. An overnight rest at 37°C with about 220 IU/ml IL-2 preceded regulatory T cell sorting from thawed PBMCs. This record comes from a study of Tregs in tolerant kidney transplant recipients. This CDR3 has 15 amino acids. After removal of 2 bases from V and 2 bases from J, the junction contained 1 base not matched to a gene. Germline V gene lookup returns CDR1 SGHNT and CDR2 YYREEE (reference sequence). Broader study findings: Findings come from small patient numbers and require larger validation. For some patients, primers changed over time, blocking nucleotide-level comparison.

Libraries were prepared by immunoSEQ multiplex PCR; TCRdb keeps only in-frame clonotypes and omits some of them. The table lists fewer than 65,000 clones, approximately 83% of them singletons. The J gene is TRBJ2-5, the V gene TRBV5-4; 12 bases are a match to TRBD2. The TCR comes from a human donor who received a combined kidney and bone marrow transplant. The input for sequencing was Tregs from blood, taken before the transplant. CDR3 residues: CASSLLAGGQETQYF. In nucleotides, the CDR3 is TGTGCCAGCAGCTTACTAGCGGGGGGACAAGAGACCCAGTACTTC.